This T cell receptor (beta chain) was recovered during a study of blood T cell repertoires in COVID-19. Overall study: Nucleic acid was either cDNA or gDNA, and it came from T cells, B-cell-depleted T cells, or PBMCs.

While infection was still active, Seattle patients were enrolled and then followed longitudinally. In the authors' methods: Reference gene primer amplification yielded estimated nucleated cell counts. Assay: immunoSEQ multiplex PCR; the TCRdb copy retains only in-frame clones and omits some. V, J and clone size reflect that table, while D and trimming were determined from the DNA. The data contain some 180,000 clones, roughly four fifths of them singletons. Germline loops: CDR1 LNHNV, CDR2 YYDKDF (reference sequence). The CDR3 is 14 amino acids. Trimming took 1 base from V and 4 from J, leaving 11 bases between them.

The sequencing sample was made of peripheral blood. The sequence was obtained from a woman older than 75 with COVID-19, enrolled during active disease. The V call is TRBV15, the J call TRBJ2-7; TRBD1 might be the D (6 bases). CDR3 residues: CATSRGGTSYEQYF. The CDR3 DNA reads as TGTGCCACCAGCAGAGGAGGGACAAGTTACGAGCAGTACTTC.